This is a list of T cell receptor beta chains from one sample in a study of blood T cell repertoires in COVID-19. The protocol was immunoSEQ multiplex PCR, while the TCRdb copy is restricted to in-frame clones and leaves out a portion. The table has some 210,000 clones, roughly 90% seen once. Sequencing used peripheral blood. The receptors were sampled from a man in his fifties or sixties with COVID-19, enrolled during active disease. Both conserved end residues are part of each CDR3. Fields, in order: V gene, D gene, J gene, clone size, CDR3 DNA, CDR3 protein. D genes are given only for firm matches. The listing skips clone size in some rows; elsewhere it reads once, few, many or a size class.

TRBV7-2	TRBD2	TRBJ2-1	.	TGTGCCAGCAGCTTAGCTAGGGCAGGAGCGGGACTACAGTTCTTC	CASSLARAGAGLQFF
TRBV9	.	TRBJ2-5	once	TGTGCCAGCAGCGTAGCTGAGGCTGGAGGGACCCAGTACTTC	CASSVAEAGGTQYF
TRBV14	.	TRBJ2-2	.	TGTGCCAGCAGCCGCTTGGCGGGGGCCGCGAACACCGGGGAGCTGTTTTTT	CASSRLAGAANTGELFF
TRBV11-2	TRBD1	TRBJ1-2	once	TGTGCCAGCAGCTCCAGGGGGATTAACTATGGCTACACCTTC	CASSSRGINYGYTF
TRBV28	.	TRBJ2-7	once	TGTGCCAGCAGTTTACCCACAGGACGCTCCTACGAGCAGTACTTC	CASSLPTGRSYEQYF
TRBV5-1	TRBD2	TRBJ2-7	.	TGCGCCAGCAGCGCGTGGGCTAGCGGGGGGAGGCACGAGCAGTACTTC	CASSAWASGGRHEQYF
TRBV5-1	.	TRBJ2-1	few	TGCGCCAGCAGCGCGTCCCCCCGGAATGAGCAGTTCTTC	CASSASPRNEQFF
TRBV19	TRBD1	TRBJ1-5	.	TGTGCCAGCCGGGGGACAGGGGGCGGTAGCAATCAGCCCCAGCATTTT	CASRGTGGGSNQPQHF
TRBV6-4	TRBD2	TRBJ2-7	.	TGTGCCAGCAGTGATCTTATAACTAGCGGTACCTACGAGCAGTACTTC	CASSDLITSGTYEQYF
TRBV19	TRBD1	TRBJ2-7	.	TGTGCCAGTAGTATACAGCGACAGGGTCCCCACGAGCAGTACTTC	CASSIQRQGPHEQYF
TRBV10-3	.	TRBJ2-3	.	TGTGCCATCAGTGAATACGAGAGCGATACGCAGTATTTT	CAISEYESDTQYF
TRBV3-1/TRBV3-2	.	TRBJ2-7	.	TGTGCCAGCAGCCAAGAAGACGGGATCGGCGGGGACTACGAGCAGTACTTC	CASSQEDGIGGDYEQYF
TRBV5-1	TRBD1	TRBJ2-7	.	TGCGCCAGCAGCTTGGGATCGACAGGGGGCCACGAGCAGTACTTC	CASSLGSTGGHEQYF
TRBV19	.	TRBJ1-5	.	TGTGCCAGTAGTATCATGGTGGAGGGGCCTGGTCCCCAGCATTTT	CASSIMVEGPGPQHF
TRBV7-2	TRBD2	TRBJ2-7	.	TGTGCCAGCAGCTTAGCGCGGGGGAGCTCCTACGAGCAGTACTTC	CASSLARGSSYEQYF
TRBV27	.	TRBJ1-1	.	TGTGCCAGCAGTCTACAGACGGGGTACACTGAAGCTTTCTTT	CASSLQTGYTEAFF
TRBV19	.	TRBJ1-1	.	TGTGCCAGTACCCAAAAGAGGAGCTCCCAAGGAGACACTGAAGCTTTCTTT	CASTQKRSSQGDTEAFF
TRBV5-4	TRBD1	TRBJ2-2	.	TGTGCCAGCAGCTCAGTGGCAGGGGGCGCCGGCGGGGAGCTGTTTTTT	CASSSVAGGAGGELFF
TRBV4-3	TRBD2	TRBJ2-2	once	TGCGCCAGCAGCCAAGATGCGGGACTACGACTTGCCGGGGAGCTGTTTTTT	CASSQDAGLRLAGELFF
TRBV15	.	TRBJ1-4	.	TGTGCCACCAGCAGAGATTTCGCGCAGGGCGTTGAAAAACTGTTTTTT	CATSRDFAQGVEKLFF
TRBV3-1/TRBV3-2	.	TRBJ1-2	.	TGTGCCAGCAGCCCATTCAGCGGTCACTCTAACTATGGCTACACCTTC	CASSPFSGHSNYGYTF
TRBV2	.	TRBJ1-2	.	TGTGCCAGCAGCAGGGAAGGCTACACCTTC	CASSREGYTF
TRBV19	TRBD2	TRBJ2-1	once	TGTGCCAGTAGTTTAGGACTAGCTGATGAGCAGTTCTTC	CASSLGLADEQFF
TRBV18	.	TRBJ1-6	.	TGTGCCAGCTCACCAAGAGAAACAAGGACTAATAATTCACCCCTCCACTTT	CASSPRETRTNNSPLHF
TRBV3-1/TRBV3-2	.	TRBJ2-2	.	TGTGCCAGCAGCCTCTCCGGGGGAGGGGAGCTGTTTTTT	CASSLSGGGELFF
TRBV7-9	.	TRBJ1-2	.	TGTGCCAGCAGCTTCCTAGGGGCTGACTATGGCTACACCTTC	CASSFLGADYGYTF
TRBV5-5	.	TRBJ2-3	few	TGTGCCAGCAGCTTGTCTAGCATTTCCACAGATACGCAGTATTTT	CASSLSSISTDTQYF
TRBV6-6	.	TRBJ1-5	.	TGTGCCAGCAGTCAGAACAGGGATCAGCCCCAGCATTTT	CASSQNRDQPQHF
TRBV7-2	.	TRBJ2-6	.	TGTGCCAGCAGCCTAAACAGGTTGGGGGCCAACGTCCTGACTTTC	CASSLNRLGANVLTF
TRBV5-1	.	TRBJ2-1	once	TGCGCCAGCAGCCCCACCGGGAATTCAAACAATGAGCAGTTCTTC	CASSPTGNSNNEQFF
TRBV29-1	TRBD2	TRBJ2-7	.	TGCAGCGTCGAAAGGACTAGCGGAATGTCCTACGAGCAGTACTTC	CSVERTSGMSYEQYF
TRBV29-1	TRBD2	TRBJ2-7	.	TGCAGCCACGGGGAGGGCTACGAGCAGTACTTC	CSHGEGYEQYF
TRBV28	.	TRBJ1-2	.	TGTGCGATTCAGCCACAGGTTAACTATGGCTACACCTTC	CAIQPQVNYGYTF
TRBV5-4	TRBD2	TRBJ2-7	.	TGTGCCAGCAGCCGTTCAAAACTAGCGCGTGACTACGAGCAGTACTTC	CASSRSKLARDYEQYF
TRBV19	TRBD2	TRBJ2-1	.	TGTGCCAGTAGTACCGGGACTAGCGGGGGGGTTCATAATGAGCAGTTCTTC	CASSTGTSGGVHNEQFF
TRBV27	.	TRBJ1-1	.	TGTGCCAGCAGGATTGCAGGGTCTAACACTGAAGCTTTCTTT	CASRIAGSNTEAFF
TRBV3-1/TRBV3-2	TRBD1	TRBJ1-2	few	TGTGCCAGCAGCCAAGAAGGGACAGGGCCTAACTATGGCTACACCTTC	CASSQEGTGPNYGYTF
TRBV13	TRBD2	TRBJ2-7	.	TGTGCCAGCAGCTTAGTGGGGCGGGGGGGCGAGCAGTACTTC	CASSLVGRGGEQYF